This TCR beta chain was recovered during a study of shared clonotypes between healthy human individuals. Whole-study context: CD4 naive and CD4 memory each took three plates per donor, while CD8 naive took two and CD8 memory one. General observations from the study: Blood alone was sampled, and tissue repertoires likely differ.

Repertoires were generated with immunoSEQ multiplex PCR, while TCRdb's copy carries only in-frame clones and drops some. Of about 2.3 million clones listed, about nine tenths are singletons. Donors were healthy HIV-negative adults without recent acute infections or vaccinations. Researchers partitioned CD4+ cells into CD45RA+ naive and CD45RA-negative memory subsets. A remark on this clone: Its antigen is still unknown.

Germline V gene sequence: CDR1 MDHEN, CDR2 SYDVKM. After removal of 5 bases from V and 0 bases from J, the junction contained 3 bases not matched to a gene. The CDR3 totals 14 residues. The rearrangement joins TRBV28 to TRBJ1-2; 7 nucleotides line up with TRBD1. Sequences were obtained from naive CD4+ T cells from PBMCs. Noted subset: CD45RA+ positively selected. This TCR came from a man younger than 35 in good health. Some clones in this sample may be carry-over from other donors' samples. CDR3 DNA: TGTGCCAGCAGTGTTCAGGGGGCTAACTATGGCTACACCTTC. This codes for CASSVQGANYGYTF.